The entry that follows covers one T cell receptor (beta chain) sequence. Antigen specificity is unknown. The data are from a study of T cell responses to AZD1222 COVID-19 vaccine. Study-wide results and limits: Of spike-specific TCRs, nearly half reportedly target regions left unmutated in variants. The donor cohort was predominantly white British with a female majority, and clonal diversity may have been underestimated. Repertoires were obtained only post-peak T cell response.

V lost 4 bases and J 4 bases, leaving 18 bases between the germline ends. This CDR3 contains 16 residues. Germline V gene data show CDR1 as SGHKS and CDR2 as YYEKEE (reference sequence). Only in-frame clones appear in the TCRdb table, and some are missing; sequencing was by immunoSEQ multiplex PCR. The table records 96,000 or so clones, under 90% of them present only once. Here the sequenced sample was peripheral blood, taken on day 0 of AZD1222 vaccination. The clonotype comes from an adult in good health. This chain connects TRBV5-5 to TRBJ2-1; perhaps D is TRBD1 or TRBD2 (5 bases each). The CDR3: CASSAETGTIYNEQFF. The CDR3 bases are TGTGCCAGCAGCGCCGAGACCGGGACCATATACAATGAGCAGTTCTTC.